This T cell receptor beta chain derives from a study of neurological immune-mediated disorders. Notes on the study in general: Phylogenetic grouping assigned the repertoires of 18 of 34 multiple sclerosis patients to one related-CDR3 cluster, which constitutes a possible signature.

J was trimmed by 1 base and V by 7 bases; bases with no gene match: 8. CDR1 is MDHEN and CDR2 is SYDVKM in the germline V gene. This CDR3 region has 15 residues. The study built unsorted libraries from 2 million PBMCs kept at -80 C. This clonotype was recorded at least ten times. Its antigen is unidentified. The authors obtained over 200 million TCR-beta sequences from 15-18 subjects per sequencing run. TCRdb recomputed calls from the 5' RACE reads with MiXCR, one row per CDR3 protein. The profile shows approximately 130,000 distinct CDR3 sequences, approximately 3.2% of them singletons. This clonotype was sampled from a woman between 25 and 40 years old with multiple sclerosis. The rearrangement uses TRBV28 and TRBJ2-3; TRBD1 agrees at 7 bases. Sequenced material: PBMCs. In DNA form, the CDR3 reads TGTGCCAGCACCAAAGGGGGCTTGGGCACAGATACGCAGTATTTT. It codes for CASTKGGLGTDTQYF. The full variable domain, its missing parts supplied by reference TRBV28 and TRBJ2-3, is DVKVTQSSRYLVKRTGEKVFLECVQDMDHENMFWYRQDPGLGLRLIYFSYDVKMKEKGDIPEGYSVSREKKERFSLILESASTNQTSMYLCASTKGGLGTDTQYFGPGTRLTVL.